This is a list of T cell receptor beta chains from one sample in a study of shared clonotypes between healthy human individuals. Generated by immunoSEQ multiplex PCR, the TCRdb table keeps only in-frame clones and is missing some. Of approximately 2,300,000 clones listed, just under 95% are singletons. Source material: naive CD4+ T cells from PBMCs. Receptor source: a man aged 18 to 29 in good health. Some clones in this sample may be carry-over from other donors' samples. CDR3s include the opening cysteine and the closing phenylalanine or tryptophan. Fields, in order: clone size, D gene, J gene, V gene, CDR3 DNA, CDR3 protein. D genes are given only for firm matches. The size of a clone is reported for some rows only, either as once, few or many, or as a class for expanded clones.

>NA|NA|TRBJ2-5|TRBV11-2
TGTGCCAGCAGCTTAGGGGTGGGGGAGACCCAGTACTTC
CASSLGVGETQYF
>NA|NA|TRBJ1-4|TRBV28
TGTGCCAGCATTCCTGGGGCAGAGGCAACTAATGAAAAACTGTTTTTT
CASIPGAEATNEKLFF
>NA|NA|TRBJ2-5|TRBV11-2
TGTGCCAGCAGCTCGCGGATCGAAGAGACCCAGTACTTC
CASSSRIEETQYF
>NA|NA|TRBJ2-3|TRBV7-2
TGTGCCAGCAGCTTAGGGCTTAGGTTAAGCACAGATACGCAGTATTTT
CASSLGLRLSTDTQYF
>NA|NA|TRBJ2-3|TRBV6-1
TGTGCCAGCAGTGAAGATCTACTCAGGTTCGATACGCAGTATTTT
CASSEDLLRFDTQYF
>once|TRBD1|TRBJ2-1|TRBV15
TGTGCCACCAGCAGAGACTGGGACAGGGCCGACAAGGAGCAGTTCTTC
CATSRDWDRADKEQFF
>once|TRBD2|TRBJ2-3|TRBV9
TGTGCCAGCAGCGTGAGGGGACTAGCGGCGGTAGATACGCAGTATTTT
CASSVRGLAAVDTQYF
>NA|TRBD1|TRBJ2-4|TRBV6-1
TGTGCCACAGGACAGGGGTTCATTCAGTACTTC
CATGQGFIQYF
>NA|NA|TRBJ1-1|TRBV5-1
TGCGCCAGCAGCTTGGCCGGGCTTTTTCCGGCTTTCTTT
CASSLAGLFPAFF
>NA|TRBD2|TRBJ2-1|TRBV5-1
TGCGCCAGCAGCTTGTTAGCGGGAGGGGACAATGAGCAGTTCTTC
CASSLLAGGDNEQFF
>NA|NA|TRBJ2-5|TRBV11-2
TGTGCCAGCAGCTTATTTGGCAGATTGCAAGAGACCCAGTACTTC
CASSLFGRLQETQYF
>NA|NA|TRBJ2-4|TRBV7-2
TGTGCCAGCAGCTTGAGGGGCGGGATCGTTCAGTACTTC
CASSLRGGIVQYF
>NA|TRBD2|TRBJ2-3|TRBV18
TGTGCCAGCTCCACGGCGGGGGTAAGCACAGATACGCAGTATTTT
CASSTAGVSTDTQYF
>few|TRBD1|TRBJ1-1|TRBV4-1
TGCGCCAGCAGCCAAGATTCGGCAGGGGGCACTGAAGCTTTCTTT
CASSQDSAGGTEAFF
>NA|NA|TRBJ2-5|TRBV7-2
TGTGCCAGCACTCGGACAGAAGGAGAGACCCAGTACTTC
CASTRTEGETQYF
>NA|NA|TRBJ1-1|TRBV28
TGTGCCAGCAGTTTGTACCGCAGGGGTACTGAAGCTTTCTTT
CASSLYRRGTEAFF
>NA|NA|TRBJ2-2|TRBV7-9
TGTGCCAGCAGTCCTCCTTCGCGGAACACCGGGGAGCTGTTTTTT
CASSPPSRNTGELFF
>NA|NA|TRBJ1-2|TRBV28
TGTGCCAGCAGTTCCCCCGGAGGGAGTTTAAACGGCTACACCTTC
CASSSPGGSLNGYTF
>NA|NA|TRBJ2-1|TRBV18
TGTGCCAGCTCGGGGGACAATGAGCAGTTCTTC
CASSGDNEQFF
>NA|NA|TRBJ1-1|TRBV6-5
TGTGCCAGCAGGCCTGACAGGAGTTTTTCTGAAGCTTTCTTT
CASRPDRSFSEAFF
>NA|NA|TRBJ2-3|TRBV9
TGTGCCAGCAGCCTCTTAGGGCCGAGCACAGATACGCAGTATTTT
CASSLLGPSTDTQYF
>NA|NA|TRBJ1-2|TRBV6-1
TGTGCCAGCAGTGGACGCACTATCCTGAATTTCTATGGCTACACCTTC
CASSGRTILNFYGYTF
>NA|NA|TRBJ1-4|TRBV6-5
TGTGCCAGCAGAGCGGGAAATGAAAAACTGTTTTTT
CASRAGNEKLFF
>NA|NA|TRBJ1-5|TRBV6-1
TGTGCCAGCAGTGACTTGGGACAGCCCCAGCATTTT
CASSDLGQPQHF
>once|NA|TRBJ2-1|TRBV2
TGTGCCAGCAGGACAAACTACAATGAGCAGTTCTTC
CASRTNYNEQFF
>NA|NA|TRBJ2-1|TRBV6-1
TGTGCCAGCACAGGACTGCGCTCCTACAATGAGCAGTTCTTC
CASTGLRSYNEQFF
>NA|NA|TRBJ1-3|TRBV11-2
TGTGCCAGCAGCTTAATAAGGGGCTCTGGAAACACCATATATTTT
CASSLIRGSGNTIYF
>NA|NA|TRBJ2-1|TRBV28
TGTGCCAGCTTGGGGGGAACTCAGCAGTTCTTC
CASLGGTQQFF
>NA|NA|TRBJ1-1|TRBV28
TGTGCCAGCAGTTTATCATTAGGGTACACTGAAGCTTTCTTT
CASSLSLGYTEAFF
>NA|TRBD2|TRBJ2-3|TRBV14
TGTGCCAGCAGCCCTAGCGGGAGGTACACAGATACGCAGTATTTT
CASSPSGRYTDTQYF
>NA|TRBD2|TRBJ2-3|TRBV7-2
TGTGCCAGCAGCTTAGCGCTGAGCGGGAGAAGGACAGATACGCAGTATTTT
CASSLALSGRRTDTQYF
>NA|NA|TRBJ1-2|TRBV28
TGTGCGACCCGCTCGGTGGACGAACCGGGCTACACCTTC
CATRSVDEPGYTF
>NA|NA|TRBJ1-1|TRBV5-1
TGCGCCAGCAGCTTCTGGGGCAGCATGAACACTGAAGCTTTCTTT
CASSFWGSMNTEAFF
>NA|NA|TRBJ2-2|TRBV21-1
TGTGCCGGAGGAGGGAGAACAGGCCTGGCTTCGGACACCGGGGAGCTGTTTTTT
CAGGGRTGLASDTGELFF
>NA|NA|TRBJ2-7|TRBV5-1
TGCGCCAGCAGCCTGACCGGGACAACCTACGAGCAGTACTTC
CASSLTGTTYEQYF
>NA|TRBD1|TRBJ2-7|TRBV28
TGTGCCAGCAGTTCTCAGGGGGCTACTTCCTACGAGCAGTACTTC
CASSSQGATSYEQYF
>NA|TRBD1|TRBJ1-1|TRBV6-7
TGTGCCAGCAGTTATCTTCGCAGGGGGAGCACTGAAGCTTTCTTT
CASSYLRRGSTEAFF
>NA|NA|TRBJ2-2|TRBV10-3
TGTGCCACGGGAGCCGGGACAAACGCGAACACCGGGGAGCTGTTTTTT
CATGAGTNANTGELFF
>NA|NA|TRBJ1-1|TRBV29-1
TGCAGCGTCGAACAGGGAAGGCCTGAAGCTTTCTTT
CSVEQGRPEAFF
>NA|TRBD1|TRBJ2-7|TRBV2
TGTGCCAGCAGTGAAGAGCAGGGGGCCGAGCAGTACTTC
CASSEEQGAEQYF
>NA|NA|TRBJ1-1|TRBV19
TGTGCCAGTAGTTCTCGGACACTGAACACTGAAGCTTTCTTT
CASSSRTLNTEAFF
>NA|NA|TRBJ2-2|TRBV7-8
TGTGCCAGCAGCTACAGGCCGAACACCGGGGAGCTGTTTTTT
CASSYRPNTGELFF
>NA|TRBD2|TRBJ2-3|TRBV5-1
TGCGCCAGCAGCGTCCGTAGTAGCGGGAGGGCAGATACGCAGTATTTT
CASSVRSSGRADTQYF
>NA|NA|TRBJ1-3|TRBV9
TGTGCCAGCAGCGCACAGGGTACACGCTCTGGAAACACCATATATTTT
CASSAQGTRSGNTIYF
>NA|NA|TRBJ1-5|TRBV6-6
TGTGCCAGCAGTATTCAGGGAGGTCAGCCCCAGCATTTT
CASSIQGGQPQHF
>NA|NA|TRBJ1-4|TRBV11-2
TGTGCCAGCAGCTTGGGACCGACTGGCGTAATGAAAAAACTGTTTTTT
CASSLGPTGVMKKLFF
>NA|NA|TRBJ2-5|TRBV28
TGTGCCAGCAGTTCCCGACTAACTCAAGAGACCCAGTACTTC
CASSSRLTQETQYF
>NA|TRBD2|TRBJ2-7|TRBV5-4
TGTGCCAGCAGCCGGGACTACCAGGTTAGCTCCTACGAGCAGTACTTC
CASSRDYQVSSYEQYF
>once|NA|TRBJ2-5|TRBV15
TGTGCCACCAGCAGACCGGGCTATAGGGCAGAGACCCAGTACTTC
CATSRPGYRAETQYF
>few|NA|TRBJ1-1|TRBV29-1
TGCAGCGTTCATATGACAGGGAACACTGAAGCTTTCTTT
CSVHMTGNTEAFF
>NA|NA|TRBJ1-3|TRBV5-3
TGTGCCAGAAGCTTGGGGTTATCTACTGGAAACACCATATATTTT
CARSLGLSTGNTIYF
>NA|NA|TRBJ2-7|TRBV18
TGTGCCAGCTCTCCACGCTGGGGGGCGAGCTACGAGCAGTACTTC
CASSPRWGASYEQYF
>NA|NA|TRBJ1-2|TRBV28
TGTGCCAGCAGTTTAACAAAGGGACGGTGGTATGGCTACACCTTC
CASSLTKGRWYGYTF
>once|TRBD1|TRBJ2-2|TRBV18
TGTGCCAGCTCACGACGACAGGGCACGAACACCGGGGAGCTGTTTTTT
CASSRRQGTNTGELFF